This T cell receptor delta chain is drawn from a study of gamma-delta T cells after stem cell transplantation. CDR1 GEAIGNYY and CDR2 EKD come from the germline V gene. This CDR3 comprises 18 residues. Concerning this clone: The protein given by TCRdb reflects a much larger clone and differs at residue 11 from this DNA's translation, likely from a read error; the protein shown is the DNA's translation.

TCRdb reprocessed the RT-PCR reads using CATT. Among about 3,000 delta-chain clones listed, approximately 8.8% were seen once. Material for sequencing was gamma-delta T cells. The source is a human donor. It is not recorded whose cells these are; they may come from a transplant donor. V and J are TRDV2 and TRDJ3; 7 nucleotides agree with TRDD3. The CDR3 protein is CACDTWGTSSLDTRQMFF. The CDR3 coding sequence is TGTGCCTGTGACACCTGGGGGACCAGCTCCTTGGACACCCGACAGATGTTTTTC.